The 21 T cell receptor beta chains listed next were all sequenced from one sample in a study of blood T cell repertoires in COVID-19. TCRdb keeps only in-frame clones here, not all; method: immunoSEQ multiplex PCR. The sample has several thousand clones; roughly 90% are singletons. The sample consisted of peripheral blood. These receptors came from a man in his sixties with acute or convalescent COVID-19.

The CDR3, as DNA: TGCGCCAGCAGCTTGTACAGGGGGTCACTGGCGTCCCAGTACTTC. Translation: CASSLYRGSLASQYF. The genes are TRBV5-1 and TRBJ2-5; 8 positions match TRBD1. Germline CDR1 reads SGHRS; CDR2 reads YFSETQ. Trimming at V came to 1 base and at J to 9 bases, leaving 11 bases not matched to a gene. CDR3 length: 15 residues.

This chain connects TRBV27 to TRBJ1-5; 8 nucleotides match TRBD1. The CDR3 is 16 amino acids. Trimming at V came to 0 bases and at J to 0 bases, leaving 1 base not matched to a gene. Germline assignment: CDR1 MNHEY and CDR2 SMNVEV (reference sequence). Here the CDR3 reads CASSLSGTGSNQPQHF. The DNA of the CDR3 is TGTGCCAGCAGTTTATCCGGGACAGGTAGCAATCAGCCCCAGCATTTT.

This clone was seen just once. The rearrangement links TRBV28 to TRBJ1-5, with D tentatively TRBD1 (5 bases). CDR3 length: 14 residues. V was shortened by 8 bases and J by 1 base, with 12 bases between the two germline ends. Germline CDR1 is MDHEN and CDR2 is SYDVKM. The CDR3 spells CASRGGGSNQPQHF. The CDR3 DNA sequence: TGTGCCAGCCGCGGGGGAGGGAGCAATCAGCCCCAGCATTTT.

The chain combines TRBV19 with TRBJ2-7; 11 nucleotides line up with TRBD2. CDR3 size: 14 residues. V lost 9 bases, J lost 5 bases, and 9 bases stayed unmatched. In germline, CDR1 is LNHDA, CDR2 SQIVND (reference sequence). CDR3: CASSTSGRTHEQYF. In DNA, the CDR3 is TGTGCCAGCTCAACTAGCGGGAGAACCCACGAGCAGTACTTC.

This chain connects TRBV11-3 to TRBJ2-1; possibly TRBD2 for D (5 bases). The CDR3 covers 13 residues. Trimming left V 3 bases short and J 7 bases short, with 10 bases between. Germline assignment: CDR1 SGHNT and CDR2 YENEEA. CDR3 in DNA: TGTGCCAGCAGCTTCACGGGAACGAATGAGCAGTTCTTC. Translating gives CASSFTGTNEQFF.

The rearrangement joins TRBV12-3 or TRBV12-4 to TRBJ2-5, with D perhaps matching TRBD1 (6 bases). This CDR3 comprises 13 residues. The V and J ends lost 6 bases and 3 bases respectively, with 11 bases between them. CDR3 sequence (DNA): TGTGCCAGCAGCTGGACAGAAAAAGAGACCCAGTACTTC. This sequence encodes CASSWTEKETQYF.

V and J are TRBV9 and TRBJ2-2; 11 nucleotides match TRBD1. The V segment lost 2 bases and the J segment 4 bases; nucleotides outside the gene matches: 10. CDR1 and CDR2 from the germline V gene are SGDLS and YYNGEE. This CDR3 is built from 18 residues. The CDR3 here is CASSVAGQGVFSTGELFF. The CDR3, as DNA: TGTGCCAGCAGCGTTGCGGGACAGGGGGTTTTTAGCACCGGGGAGCTGTTTTTT.

The count of this clone is one. This sequence joins TRBV7-2 and TRBJ1-3; the D is unclear. V was shortened by 5 bases and J by 0 bases, with 8 bases between the two germline ends. Germline CDR1 reads SGHTA; CDR2 reads FQGNSA. The CDR3 runs to 14 residues. The CDR3 here is CASSPGNSGNTIYF. The CDR3 DNA sequence: TGTGCCAGCAGCCCGGGGAACTCTGGAAACACCATATATTTT.

The CDR3 is CASSRTSGPSTGELFF. The CDR3 nucleotides are TGTGCCAGCAGTCGGACTAGCGGGCCCTCGACCGGGGAGCTGTTTTTT. This chain joins TRBV11-2 and TRBJ2-2; 11 bases agree with TRBD2. From germline, CDR1 is SGHAT and CDR2 FQNNGV. The CDR3 covers 16 residues. The ends lost 6 bases at V and 5 bases at J; junction bases unmatched: 8.

This clone was seen more than once but under ten times. The gene calls are TRBV28 and TRBJ1-6, with D possibly being TRBD1 (5 bases). The germline gives CDR1 MDHEN, CDR2 SYDVKM. The CDR3 loop spans 18 amino acids. Trimming took 4 bases from V and 1 from J, leaving 17 bases between them. The CDR3 is CASSSSIGEESYNSPLHF. DNA of the CDR3: TGTGCCAGCAGTTCTTCCATAGGGGAAGAGTCCTATAATTCACCCCTCCACTTT.

A note on this clone: A read error may account for a junction end that differs from germline. The DNA of the CDR3 is TGTGCCAGCAGCTACTCGAACGGTCAGCCCCAGCATTTT. This encodes CASSYSNGQPQHF. The rearrangement links TRBV6-5 to TRBJ1-5; no clear D gene. Germline lookup yields CDR1 MNHEY and CDR2 SVGAGI. The CDR3 sequence is 13 residues long.

This chain uses TRBV12-5 with TRBJ2-1; 7 bases align to TRBD1. Germline assignment: CDR1 LGHNT and CDR2 FRNRAP. CDR3 size: 15 residues. V trimming: 3 bases; J trimming: 0 bases; junction bases outside the gene matches: 2. CDR3 loop: CASGLQGSSYNEQFF. The DNA of the CDR3 is TGTGCTAGTGGTTTACAGGGGAGCTCCTACAATGAGCAGTTCTTC.

The chain recombines TRBV9 with TRBJ1-2; 8 nucleotides align to TRBD1. The V segment lost 3 bases and the J segment 3 bases; nucleotides outside the gene matches: 1. The CDR3 has 13 amino acids. CDR1 is SGDLS and CDR2 is YYNGEE in the germline V gene. The CDR3: CASSGQGHYGYTF. The CDR3 DNA sequence: TGTGCCAGCAGCGGACAGGGGCACTATGGCTACACCTTC.

DNA for the CDR3: TGCGCCAGCAGCCAAGATCTATGGGGGACAGGGAAAGGTCCCACTGAAGCTTTCTTT. Protein product: CASSQDLWGTGKGPTEAFF. The rearrangement joins TRBV4-3 to TRBJ1-1, with 9 bases lining up with TRBD1. From germline, CDR1 is LGHNA and CDR2 YSLEER. The CDR3 is 19 amino acids. V lost 0 bases, J lost 4 bases, and 15 bases stayed unmatched.

This rearrangement joins TRBV27 to TRBJ2-3, with 7 bases aligning to TRBD2. V dropped 2 bases and J dropped 2; count of bases not matched to a gene: 7. There are 16 residues in the CDR3. The V gene's germline CDR1 is MNHEY and CDR2 SMNVEV (reference sequence). The CDR3 nucleotides read TGTGCCAGCAGTTTAACAGCTAGCGGTTTCACAGATACGCAGTATTTT. It is translated as CASSLTASGFTDTQYF.

The chain recombines TRBV28 with TRBJ2-5, with D perhaps TRBD2 (5 bases). Germline CDR1 and CDR2: MDHEN and SYDVKM. The CDR3 runs to 17 residues. The V gene lost 5 bases and the J gene lost 3 bases, with 22 bases spanning the gap. The CDR3 protein is CASSLAYYGGSEETQYF. The CDR3 coding sequence is TGTGCCAGCAGTCTGGCATACTACGGCGGGTCGGAAGAGACCCAGTACTTC.

This clone was detected only once. This rearrangement joins TRBV28 to TRBJ1-1, with D perhaps TRBD1 (6 bases). CDR1 is MDHEN and CDR2 is SYDVKM in the germline V gene. V was pared by 11 bases and J by 0 bases, with 13 bases between. The CDR3 is 13 amino acids. The CDR3 bases are TGTGCCGCAGGGGTCGACATGAACACTGAAGCTTTCTTT. Protein product: CAAGVDMNTEAFF.

The chain combines TRBV6-5 with TRBJ1-2; no definite D call. This CDR3 spans 14 amino acids. The germline V and J ends were trimmed by 4 bases and 10 bases, with 19 bases remaining between them. In germline, CDR1 is MNHEY, CDR2 SVGAGI. The CDR3 protein is CASSSTRREGFYTF. The CDR3 bases are TGTGCCAGCAGTTCCACCCGGAGGGAGGGATTCTACACCTTC.

This chain joins TRBV19 and TRBJ2-1, with 10 bases lining up with TRBD2. V trimming: 6 bases; J trimming: 4 bases; junction bases outside the gene matches: 9. This CDR3 has 16 amino acids. From germline, CDR1 is LNHDA and CDR2 SQIVND (reference sequence). The CDR3 region is CASRKAGGLVYNEQFF. The CDR3 DNA follows: TGTGCCAGTAGAAAAGCGGGAGGGTTGGTGTACAATGAGCAGTTCTTC.

This sequence joins TRBV21-1 and TRBJ2-4; the table's D call, TRBD2, has no DNA check behind it. TRBV21-1 is shown as a pseudogene. This CDR3 has 17 residues. The CDR3 sequence is CASSRSGGRSSLNIQYF. The CDR3 DNA sequence: TGTGCCAGCAGTCGGTCCGGAGGCAGAAGTTCTTTAAACATTCAGTACTTC.

The chain links TRBV4-1 to TRBJ2-7, with TRBD1 matching 8 bases. Trimming cost V 4 bases and J 6 bases; bases outside gene matches: 8. From germline, CDR1 is MGHRA and CDR2 YSYEKL. The CDR3 loop spans 14 amino acids. In nucleotides, the CDR3 is TGCGCCAGCAGCCCACCAAGGACAGGGAGCGAGCAGTACTTC. Its translation is CASSPPRTGSEQYF.